The 27 T cell receptor beta chains reported below all come from one sample, sequenced in a study of tumor and adjacent non-tumor tissue in lung cancer. No cell sorting was done before RNA was extracted from the tissue. Distant lung tissue was collected more than 3 cm away from the tumor edge. Three rounds of nested PCR, following a modified ARM-PCR protocol, produced the TCRbeta library. TCRdb reprocessed the multiplex PCR reads via MiXCR and lists one record per CDR3 protein. Among 55,000 to 65,000 distinct CDR3 sequences listed, roughly two thirds were seen once. Input material: distant non-tumor lung tissue. These receptors all come from a man between 65 and 80 years old with non-small cell lung cancer.

There are a few counts of this clonotype. The chain has TRBV28 and TRBJ2-6; D is uncertain. The CDR3 is made up of 15 amino acids. Germline V gives CDR1 MDHEN, CDR2 SYDVKM. Trimming pared 5 bases from V and 4 bases from J, leaving 12 bases between. The chain's CDR3 is CASSPVKSGANVLTF. CDR3 DNA sequence: TGTGCCAGCAGTCCTGTCAAATCGGGGGCCAACGTCCTGACTTTC. The full variable domain, rest sourced from reference TRBV28 and TRBJ2-6, is DVKVTQSSRYLVKRTGEKVFLECVQDMDHENMFWYRQDPGLGLRLIYFSYDVKMKEKGDIPEGYSVSREKKERFSLILESASTNQTSMYLCASSPVKSGANVLTFGAGSRLTVL.

To note about this clonotype: A clone one base away is much larger, so this may be a read error. The J gene is TRBJ2-6, the V gene TRBV6-1; the D is unclear. Trimming removed 8 bases from V and 0 bases from J, with 8 bases in between. Germline V lookup: CDR1 MNHNS, CDR2 SASEGT. The CDR3 totals 14 residues. The DNA for the CDR3 is TGTGCCAGCGGTGTCAACTCTGGGGCCAACGTCCTGACTTTC. Residues: CASGVNSGANVLTF.

With regard to this clonotype: This may be a read error: a much more frequent sequence differs by one nucleotide. This rearrangement joins TRBV12-3 or TRBV12-4 to TRBJ1-1, with D possibly TRBD1 on 5 matching bases. Trimming cost V 8 bases and J 3 bases, with 16 bases left between them. CDR3 length equals 14 residues. CDR3 in DNA: TGTGCCAGCGTAGGACATGGGAGGTACACTGAAGCTTTCTTT. It codes for CASVGHGRYTEAFF.

This clonotype turned up a few times. A read error may explain this, as a much larger clone is one base away. The V and J genes are TRBV7-9 and TRBJ2-7; no reliable D call. Germline CDR1 SEHNR, CDR2 FQNEAQ (reference sequence). There are 13 residues in the CDR3. The ends were cut back, 2 bases at V and 2 bases at J, with 7 bases in the middle. The CDR3 sequence: CASSLIHAYEQYF. The CDR3 DNA reads TGTGCCAGCAGCTTAATACATGCCTACGAGCAGTACTTC.

The rearrangement joins TRBV11-2 to TRBJ2-3; D gene ambiguous. V was shortened by 6 bases and J by 0 bases, with 10 bases between the two germline ends. Germline V gene data show CDR1 as SGHAT and CDR2 as FQNNGV. This CDR3 has 14 residues. The CDR3 loop is CASSLRVSTDTQYF. The CDR3 DNA reads TGTGCCAGCAGTTTAAGGGTTAGCACAGATACGCAGTATTTT.

A note on this clonotype: The CDR3 ends on some other residue instead of the conserved phenylalanine or tryptophan, so this is likely a read error. This chain joins TRBV6-1 and TRBJ2-7; D remains ambiguous. CDR1 MNHNS and CDR2 SASEGT come from the germline V gene. The CDR3 is 14 residues long. V lost 6 bases and J lost 1, with 13 bases in between. DNA for the CDR3: TGTGCCAGCAGACAAAACGGGCTTTCCTACGAGCAGTACATC. Residues: CASRQNGLSYEQYI.

Regarding this clonotype: At one end, the junction sequence differs from germline, possibly due to a read error. This sequence joins TRBV5-4 and TRBJ2-1; D not resolved. Germline V gene lookup returns CDR1 SGHNT and CDR2 YYREEE (reference sequence). CDR3 size: 15 residues. CDR3 coding DNA: TGTGCCAACGGCTTGGGCTACAGCTCCTACAATGAGCTGTTCTTC. Amino acid sequence: CANGLGYSSYNELFF.

This sequence joins TRBV6-5 and TRBJ1-1, with 12 bases identical to TRBD1. CDR3 length: 16 amino acids. Germline CDR1 MNHEY, CDR2 SVGAGI. Losses at the gene ends were 5 bases for V and 5 bases for J; bases not matched to a gene: 9. The CDR3 sequence: CASSHGTGGPGTEAFF. The CDR3 DNA follows: TGTGCCAGCAGTCACGGGACAGGGGGCCCGGGAACTGAAGCTTTCTTT.

Comments on this clonotype: Since a much larger clone is just one base distant, this may be a read error. The chain employs TRBV24-1 and TRBJ2-2; the D gene is possibly TRBD2 (7 bases). V gave up 5 bases and J gave up 1 base, with 19 bases separating them. The CDR3 runs to 18 residues. The germline V gene encodes CDR1 KGHDR and CDR2 SFDVKD. The CDR3, as DNA: TGTGCCACCAGTGGGTGGGGGGGCCGAAACCGGAACACCGGGGAGCTGTTTTTT. Protein sequence: CATSGWGGRNRNTGELFF.

The rearrangement uses TRBV11-1 and TRBJ2-5, with no clear D. CDR1 is SGHAT, CDR2 FQDESV, per germline (reference sequence). The CDR3 consists of 14 residues. V was cut by 7 bases and J by 4 bases, with 16 bases left in between. The CDR3 reads CASNLWGGRETQYF. CDR3 nucleotide sequence: TGTGCCAGCAACTTGTGGGGTGGCCGAGAGACCCAGTACTTC.

Worth noting for this clonotype: Relative to the germline gene, one junction end is altered; a read error may explain this. The J gene is TRBJ2-2, the V gene TRBV4-1; a possible D gene is TRBD1 (5 bases). CDR1 and CDR2 from the germline V gene are MGHRA and YSYEKL. The CDR3 is 15 residues long. DNA for the CDR3: TGCACCAGCAGCCGAGACGTAGGGGTTCCCGGGGAGCTGTTTTTT. This gives the protein CTSSRDVGVPGELFF.

Comment on this clonotype: One end of the junction varies from germline; a read error may be responsible. The chain has TRBV20-1 and TRBJ2-1; possibly TRBD1 for D (5 bases). The CDR3 covers 14 residues. Germline V gene sequence: CDR1 DFQATT, CDR2 SNEGSKA (reference sequence). This chain's CDR3 is CSATGLVSYNKQFF. The CDR3 DNA is TGCAGTGCTACAGGGTTGGTATCCTACAATAAGCAGTTCTTC.

To note about this clonotype: A read error may produce the germline difference seen at one junction end. The chain employs TRBV6-5 and TRBJ2-7, with a possible D match to TRBD1 (6 bases). This CDR3 comprises 15 residues. Germline CDR1 is MNHEY and CDR2 is SVGAGI. CDR3 loop: CTSSYSSDSCSKQYF. In nucleotides, the CDR3 is TGTACCAGCAGTTACTCCTCGGACAGCTGTAGTAAGCAGTACTTC.

Turning to this clonotype: Relative to the germline gene, one junction end is altered; a read error may explain this. The V gene is TRBV10-3, the J gene TRBJ1-2, with D unclear. Germline loops: CDR1 ENHRY, CDR2 SYGVKD. This CDR3 is built from 15 residues. The CDR3 reads CVISESTQSIYGYTF. CDR3 nucleotide sequence: TGTGTCATCAGCGAGTCGACCCAGAGTATCTATGGCTACACCTTC.

This clonotype was detected a few times. J is TRBJ2-7 and V is TRBV20-1; maybe TRBD1 (5 bases). CDR1 is DFQATT, CDR2 SNEGSKA, per germline (reference sequence). CDR3 size: 12 residues. The ends were cut back, 4 bases at V and 3 bases at J, with 10 bases in the middle. The chain's CDR3 is CSATRGLYEQYF. DNA for the CDR3: TGCAGTGCTACAAGGGGCCTCTACGAGCAGTACTTC.

This clonotype was detected ten times or more. J is TRBJ2-7 and V is TRBV4-2; 8 positions match TRBD1. Germline-derived CDR1 and CDR2 are LGHNA and YNFKEQ. The CDR3 runs 15 residues. Unmatched junction bases numbered 7, after V lost 2 bases and J lost 4 bases. CDR3 residues: CASSQRQGSSYEQYF. As DNA, the CDR3 is TGTGCCAGCAGCCAAAGACAGGGGAGTTCGTACGAGCAGTACTTC.

This clonotype was seen once. A much larger clone lies a single base off, so this may be a read error. The V gene is TRBV5-6, the J gene TRBJ2-4, with D tentatively TRBD2 (6 bases). Germline-derived CDR1 and CDR2 are SGHDT and YYEEEE. This CDR3 region has 14 residues. The CDR3 reads CTSSLGGYKNIQYF. DNA of the CDR3: TGTACCAGCAGCTTGGGGGGTTACAAAAACATTCAGTACTTC.

Regarding this clonotype: No conserved phenylalanine or tryptophan is present at the end of the CDR3, so a read error is the likely explanation. It is unclear where the CDR3 begins or ends on the DNA, so no DNA is shown, and the CDR3 is as TCRdb lists it. The chain is built from TRBV11-2 and TRBJ1-6. With termini counted, the CDR3 has 18 amino acids. Germline V gene lookup returns CDR1 SGHAT and CDR2 FQNNGV. The CDR3 loop is CASSLDATWGFYNSPLHL.

Remarks on this clonotype: This may be a read error, as it is one base from a much larger clone. This chain connects TRBV13 to TRBJ1-2, with D unresolved. This CDR3 region has 18 residues. Germline CDR1 and CDR2: PRHDT and FYEKMQ (reference sequence). In DNA, the CDR3 is TGTGCCAGCAGCTTAGGGCAGCTCCTCCAGGTTCTTAACCATGGCTACACCTTC. Protein product: CASSLGQLLQVLNHGYTF.

This clonotype was seen ten or more times. The chain has TRBV6-5 and TRBJ2-7; 11 positions agree with TRBD1. The germline V gene has CDR1 MNHEY and CDR2 SVGAGI. Trimming took 6 bases from V and 6 from J; bases not matched to a gene: 10. CDR3 length: 15 residues. The CDR3 coding sequence is TGTGCCAGCAGAAAGGACAGGGGGCGGTCGCGCGAGCAGTACTTC. It translates to CASRKDRGRSREQYF.

This clonotype was observed at least ten times. The chain combines TRBV2 with TRBJ1-3; 8 positions agree with TRBD1. This CDR3 spans 15 amino acids. The J segment lost 4 bases and the V segment lost 6 bases, leaving 8 bases of the junction unmatched. CDR1 and CDR2 (germline): SNHLY, FYNNEI. CDR3 residues: CASSRTGLRGNTIYF. CDR3 nucleotide sequence: TGTGCCAGCAGCCGGACAGGGCTGAGAGGAAACACCATATATTTT.

V is TRBV28 and J is TRBJ2-1; D may be TRBD1 or TRBD2 (6 bases each). Germline V lookup: CDR1 MDHEN, CDR2 SYDVKM. This CDR3 region has 13 residues. Trimming removed 6 bases from V and 8 bases from J, with 14 bases in between. The CDR3 is CASSVQGRHEQFF. The CDR3 nucleotides read TGTGCCAGCAGCGTTCAGGGGAGGCATGAGCAGTTCTTC.

In its sample, this clonotype was seen many times. V usage is TRBV28 and J usage is TRBJ2-5; 7 nucleotides match TRBD2. CDR1 and CDR2 from the germline V gene are MDHEN and SYDVKM. V dropped 5 bases and J dropped 10; count of bases not matched to a gene: 7. This CDR3 contains 12 residues. The DNA for the CDR3 is TGTGCCAGCAGTCTGTCGGGGGGTGGCCAGTACTTC. Its protein is CASSLSGGGQYF.

The chain is built from TRBV11-2 and TRBJ2-5; D not certain. CDR1 and CDR2 from the germline V gene are SGHAT and FQNNGV. The CDR3 length is 16 residues. CDR3 bases: TGTGACTGCAGCTTAGTCGACAAGGGATTGGGAGAGACCCAGTACTTC. Translated: CDCSLVDKGLGETQYF.

This clonotype has a count of ten or more. The CDR3 loop is CASSARGKHAIAKNIQYF. As DNA, the CDR3 is TGTGCCAGCAGTGCTCGGGGGAAGCATGCTATAGCCAAAAACATTCAGTACTTC. The chain uses TRBV6-1 and TRBJ2-4, with a possible D match to TRBD2 (6 bases). There are 18 residues in the CDR3. V was clipped by 4 bases and J by 0 bases, with 19 bases between them. Germline loops: CDR1 MNHNS, CDR2 SASEGT.

Worth noting for this clonotype: This clone may be a read error of a much larger clone one base away. The chain couples TRBV28 to TRBJ2-2; D could derive from TRBD1 or TRBD2 (5 bases each). This CDR3 has 13 residues. Per the germline V gene, CDR1 is MDHEN and CDR2 is SYDVKM. CDR3 protein: CASRVGGTGKLFF. CDR3 nucleotide sequence: TGTGCCAGCAGGGTTGGGGGAACCGGGAAGCTGTTTTTT.

This clonotype has a handful of counts. Compared with germline, one end of the junction differs, possibly owing to a read error. This chain links TRBV4-2 with TRBJ2-1; 9 bases map to TRBD2. From germline, CDR1 is LGHNA and CDR2 YNFKEQ. There are 16 residues in the CDR3. The CDR3 here is CASNSIHRTSVYEQSF. In DNA, the CDR3 is TGTGCCAGCAACTCAATTCACCGGACTAGCGTGTATGAGCAGTCCTTC.